This is a list of T cell receptor beta chains from one sample in a study of T-cell reconstitution after alpha-beta-depleted transplantation in children. TCRdb independently ran MiXCR on the PCR reads; one entry per CDR3 protein. In the table there are about 110,000 distinct CDR3 sequences, 9% to 12% of which are singletons. The source material was PBMCs, sampled before TCRalphabeta/CD19-depleted stem cell transplant. The origin of the receptors is a boy aged 2 to 9 with acute lymphoblastic leukemia, due to receive a stem cell transplant. Each CDR3 is given with its conserved first and last residue. A D gene is named only where the DNA matches it firmly. Clone size is stated in some rows and not others, as once, few, many or a class when expanded.

TRBV6-1,-,TRBJ2-2,few,CASTSGARTGELFF,TGTGCCAGCACCTCGGGGGCCCGAACGGGGGAGCTGTTTTTT
TRBV6-5,TRBD1,TRBJ1-2,few,CASSPKGQGARGYTF,TGTGCCAGCAGTCCCAAGGGACAGGGGGCTCGAGGCTACACCTTC
TRBV20-1,-,TRBJ2-5,many,CSASGQTLETQYF,TGCAGTGCTAGCGGCCAGACCTTAGAGACCCAGTACTTC
TRBV7-6,TRBD2,TRBJ2-1,many,CASSLAGRTSGRHRNEQFF,TGTGCCAGCAGCTTAGCGGGTAGGACTAGCGGGAGGCATCGAAATGAGCAGTTCTTC
TRBV4-2,TRBD2,TRBJ2-7,-,CASSPGTSFRVDYEQYF,TGTGCCAGCAGCCCCGGGACTAGTTTTCGTGTAGACTACGAGCAGTACTTC
TRBV20-1,TRBD2,TRBJ2-1,-,CSARDILAGYNEQFF,TGCAGTGCTAGAGATATACTAGCGGGCTACAATGAGCAGTTCTTC
TRBV7-2,TRBD1,TRBJ2-1,few,CASSRQGITYNEQFF,TGTGCCAGCAGTCGACAGGGAATCACCTACAATGAGCAGTTCTTC
TRBV5-1,-,TRBJ1-1,-,CASSLDRAGEAFF,TGCGCCAGCAGCTTGGACAGGGCTGGTGAAGCTTTCTTT
TRBV20-1,-,TRBJ2-1,-,CSANGPYNEQFF,TGCAGTGCTAACGGGCCCTACAATGAGCAGTTCTTC
TRBV20-1,TRBD1,TRBJ1-1,-,CSAAGTANTEAFF,TGCAGTGCGGCCGGGACAGCGAACACTGAAGCTTTCTTT
TRBV7-2,TRBD2,TRBJ2-1,-,CASSLSGSANEQFF,TGTGCCAGCAGTTTAAGCGGGAGTGCAAATGAGCAGTTCTTC
TRBV7-9,-,TRBJ1-1,few,CASSDPRQRNTEAFF,TGTGCCAGCAGCGACCCTAGACAGAGGAACACTGAAGCTTTCTTT
TRBV6-5,-,TRBJ2-3,many,CASSYDGVGTDTQYF,TGTGCCAGCAGTTACGACGGGGTGGGCACAGATACGCAGTATTTT
TRBV6-4,TRBD2,TRBJ2-3,many,CASSETSGTDTQYF,TGTGCCAGCAGTGAGACTAGCGGGACAGATACGCAGTATTTT
TRBV25-1,TRBD2,TRBJ2-3,many,CASSEWGGSVAGDTQYF,TGTGCCAGCAGTGAATGGGGGGGTAGCGTGGCAGGAGATACGCAGTATTTT
TRBV6-4,TRBD2,TRBJ2-2,few,CASSTVLGLAGGNANTGELFF,TGTGCCAGCAGTACCGTTCTGGGACTAGCGGGAGGCAACGCGAACACCGGGGAGCTGTTTTTT
TRBV12-3/TRBV12-4,TRBD1,TRBJ1-5,few,CASSFHVGGGGQPQHF,TGTGCCAGCAGTTTTCATGTAGGGGGCGGGGGTCAGCCCCAGCATTTT
TRBV20-1,TRBD2,TRBJ2-3,-,CHPGGMGINTQYF,TGCCATCCCGGGGGGATGGGGATAAATACGCAGTATTTT
TRBV27,-,TRBJ2-3,many,CASSPEQGGDTQYF,TGTGCTTCCAGCCCCGAGCAGGGGGGAGATACGCAGTATTTT
TRBV6-4,-,TRBJ2-5,few,CATKRPLLVPPCQGYQETQYF,TGTGCCACCAAAAGGCCCCTGTTAGTCCCCCCCTGCCAGGGCTACCAAGAGACCCAGTACTTC
TRBV15,TRBD1,TRBJ2-3,few,CATSRSTGGSYSQYTQYF,TGTGCCACCAGCAGATCGACAGGGGGGAGCTACTCACAATATACGCAGTATTTT
TRBV20-1,-,TRBJ1-2,-,CSAPTPLRTDRIGYTF,TGCAGTGCACCAACTCCTCTGAGGACAGACCGAATTGGCTACACCTTC
TRBV4-1,TRBD2,TRBJ2-5,few,CASSRRAAGGRETQYF,TGCGCCAGCAGCCGGAGGGCGGCGGGAGGGAGGGAGACCCAGTACTTC
TRBV7-9,-,TRBJ2-1,many,CASSSPLDGGEQFF,TGTGCCAGCAGCTCTCCTCTGGACGGAGGAGAGCAGTTCTTC
TRBV20-1,-,TRBJ2-1,many,CSARPRNNEQFF,TGCAGTGCTAGACCGAGGAACAATGAGCAGTTCTTC
TRBV5-1,-,TRBJ2-3,-,CASSLGTATDTQYF,TGCGCCAGCAGCTTGGGGACAGCCACAGATACGCAGTATTTT
TRBV20-1,-,TRBJ1-2,many,CSAMTVDYGYTF,TGCAGTGCTATGACAGTGGACTATGGCTACACCTTC
TRBV7-8,-,TRBJ2-3,many,CASSLAAGPTDTQYF,TGTGCCAGCAGCTTAGCTGCGGGACCCACAGATACGCAGTATTTT
TRBV25-1,TRBD1,TRBJ1-5,-,CASRGTGLNQPQHF,TGTGCCAGCAGGGGGACAGGGCTGAATCAGCCCCAGCATTTT